This TCR beta chain is drawn from a study of identical twins. Germline-derived CDR1 and CDR2 are KGHSY and FQNENV. This CDR3 has 12 amino acids. In TCRdb, the 5' RACE reads were re-called with MiXCR into one record per CDR3 protein. The sample lists hundreds of thousands of distinct CDR3 sequences, less than 25% occurring once. In regard to this clonotype: Its ends do not fully match the called genes, so a read error is possible.

A further study also used this sample, focusing on T cells expressing NK-cell markers. That work contributes: Out of eight donors sequenced, seven tested HCMV-seropositive and the remaining one seronegative. Expanded NKG2C+ T cell clones had unclear HCMV specificity.

Sequences were obtained from CD4+ T cells sorted from blood. V gene TRBV16 combines with J gene TRBJ1-1; D gene unclear. The sequence was collected from a young woman in good health. The CDR3 DNA follows: TGTGCCAGCAGTCAATCGGCGAATGAAGCTTTCTTT. It is translated as CASSQSANEAFF.